This T cell receptor (beta chain) comes out of a study of control samples from healthy donors and cancer patients. TCRdb's table, derived via immunoSEQ multiplex PCR, lists solely in-frame clones and lacks some. The sample records 100,000 to 150,000 clones, 92% being singletons. The V gene end was trimmed by 4 bases and the J gene end by 0 bases; junction bases not matched to a gene: 12. CDR3 size: 18 residues. Germline lookup yields CDR1 SNHLY and CDR2 FYNNEI. V and J are TRBV2 and TRBJ2-3, with TRBD2 matching 8 bases. Sequencing used PBMCs. This clonotype was sampled from a man older than 75 with head and neck cancer. CDR3 in amino acids: CASSVLPNGLASTDTQYF. CDR3 in DNA: TGTGCCAGCAGTGTCTTGCCAAACGGACTAGCCAGCACAGATACGCAGTATTTT.